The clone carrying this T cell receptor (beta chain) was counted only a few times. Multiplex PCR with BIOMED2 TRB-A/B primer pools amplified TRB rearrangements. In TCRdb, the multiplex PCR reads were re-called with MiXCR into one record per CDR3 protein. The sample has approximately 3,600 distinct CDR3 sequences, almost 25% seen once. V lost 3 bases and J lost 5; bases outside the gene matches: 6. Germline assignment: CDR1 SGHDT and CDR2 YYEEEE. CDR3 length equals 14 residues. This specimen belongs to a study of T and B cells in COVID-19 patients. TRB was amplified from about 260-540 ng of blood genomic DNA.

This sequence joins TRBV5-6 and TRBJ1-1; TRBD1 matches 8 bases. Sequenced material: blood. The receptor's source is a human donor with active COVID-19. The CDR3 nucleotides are TGTGCCAGCAGCTGGGGGACAGGTTTGACTGAAGCTTTCTTT. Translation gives CASSWGTGLTEAFF.